A selection of T cell receptor beta chains follows, all from one sample in a study of cytomegalovirus exposure and HLA in healthy donors. Only in-frame clones appear in the TCRdb table, and some are missing; sequencing was by immunoSEQ multiplex PCR. The sample shows about 100,000 clones, over 60% of them seen only once. The sample consisted of PBMCs. The source is a young woman in good health and CMV-seropositive. CDR3s include the opening cysteine and the closing phenylalanine or tryptophan. The D gene is left open where the match is weak. Clone size appears in some rows only: once, few, many, or a class for an expanded clone.

D gene,clone size,V gene,J gene,CDR3 DNA,CDR3 protein
-,-,TRBV28,TRBJ1-2,TGTGCCAGCAGTTTATTCACTGGCTATGGCTACACCTTC,CASSLFTGYGYTF
-,-,TRBV5-1,TRBJ2-1,TGCGCCAGCAGCGCGGGCCCCGTCGGGGAGTACAATGAGCAGTTCTTC,CASSAGPVGEYNEQFF
TRBD1,few,TRBV6-1,TRBJ1-1,TGTGCCAGCGCAGACAGGGCGAACACTGAAGCTTTCTTT,CASADRANTEAFF
TRBD1,-,TRBV27,TRBJ1-2,TGTGCCAGCAGTCCGACAGGGGGGTTTGGCTACACCTTC,CASSPTGGFGYTF
-,-,TRBV6-1,TRBJ1-3,TGTGCCAGCAGCCAGCACAGGGTGGGAAACACCATATATTTT,CASSQHRVGNTIYF
TRBD2,-,TRBV29-1,TRBJ2-1,TGCAGCGTTCCTGGACTAGCGGACAATGAGCAGTTCTTC,CSVPGLADNEQFF
TRBD1,-,TRBV5-6,TRBJ2-3,TGTGCCAGCAGCTTTGGACAGGGGACGTCAAATACGCAGTATTTT,CASSFGQGTSNTQYF
TRBD2,-,TRBV29-1,TRBJ2-1,TGCAGCGTTGAAAGTCTAGCGGTAGAGCAGTTCTTC,CSVESLAVEQFF
TRBD1,-,TRBV6-1,TRBJ2-7,TGTACGACAGGGGAATCCTTCGAGCAGTACTTC,CTTGESFEQYF
TRBD1,-,TRBV11-2,TRBJ1-3,TGTGCCAGCAGGCCTAGGACAGGGATCGGAAACACCATATATTTT,CASRPRTGIGNTIYF
-,-,TRBV15,TRBJ1-2,TGTGCCACCGCTCTCGGGGTAGCTAACTATGGCTACACCTTC,CATALGVANYGYTF
-,once,TRBV5-1,TRBJ2-3,TGCGCCAGCAGCTTCACTTCGGGGGGCACAGATACGCAGTATTTT,CASSFTSGGTDTQYF
-,-,TRBV7-2,TRBJ2-3,TGTGCCAGCCGCGCTTATGAGACTAGCACAGATACGCAGTATTTT,CASRAYETSTDTQYF
-,-,TRBV30,TRBJ2-5,TGTGCCTGGAGTTGGGGGGATCGGGAGACCCAGTACTTC,CAWSWGDRETQYF
-,-,TRBV5-3,TRBJ2-3,TGTGCCAGAAGCGCCCACACCCATACGCAGTATTTT,CARSAHTHTQYF
-,-,TRBV10-2,TRBJ2-1,TGCGCCAGCAGTGATCTAGGGGCCAATGAGCAGTTCTTC,CASSDLGANEQFF
-,-,TRBV10-1,TRBJ2-2,TGCGCCAGCAGTGAGCAACTAGCCCCAAACACCGGGGAGCTGTTTTTT,CASSEQLAPNTGELFF
-,-,TRBV30,TRBJ1-3,TGTGCCTGGAGTATCCACGGTGGAAACACCATATATTTT,CAWSIHGGNTIYF
TRBD1,few,TRBV28,TRBJ1-2,TGTGCCAGCAGCCCCGCTTCGGGACAGCTATATGGCTACACCTTC,CASSPASGQLYGYTF
TRBD2,once,TRBV30,TRBJ2-1,TGTGCCTGGACTAGCGGGAGCTTCGATGAGCAGTTCTTC,CAWTSGSFDEQFF
TRBD2,-,TRBV19,TRBJ2-7,TGTGCCAGTAGGGGAGCGGGAGGCCTTTCCTACGAGCAGTACTTC,CASRGAGGLSYEQYF
-,few,TRBV28,TRBJ2-6,TGTGCCAGCAGTTTATCCCTGGGGGCCAACGTCCTGACTTTC,CASSLSLGANVLTF
TRBD1,-,TRBV10-3,TRBJ2-7,TGTGCCATCAGCGGCTTCGGGACAGGGCTCAACGAGCAGTACTTC,CAISGFGTGLNEQYF
-,-,TRBV7-2,TRBJ1-5,TGTGCCAGCAGTTCTACTGTTAATCAGCCCCAGCATTTT,CASSSTVNQPQHF
-,-,TRBV5-4,TRBJ1-1,TGTGCCAGCAGCTTGGATTACGGGGGGAACACTGAAGCTTTCTTT,CASSLDYGGNTEAFF
-,-,TRBV6-6,TRBJ1-5,TGTGCCAGCAGTACAGGGTGGTGGGAAAACAATCAGCCCCAGCATTTT,CASSTGWWENNQPQHF
-,-,TRBV19,TRBJ1-1,TGTGCCAGTAGTATTGGGCTGATGAACACTGAAGCTTTCTTT,CASSIGLMNTEAFF
TRBD1,-,TRBV11-2,TRBJ1-5,TGTGCCAGCAGCCCGACAGGGGTCAATCAGCCCCAGCATTTT,CASSPTGVNQPQHF
-,-,TRBV2,TRBJ1-1,TGTGCCAGCAGAGCCGGGACACCGAACACTGAAGCTTTCTTT,CASRAGTPNTEAFF
-,-,TRBV7-8,TRBJ1-1,TGTGCCAGCAAGGTGGGCAGGGCGAACACTGAAGCTTTCTTT,CASKVGRANTEAFF
-,-,TRBV13,TRBJ2-6,TGTGCCAGCAGTTCCCTCAGGGGAACTGGGGCCAACGTCCTGACTTTC,CASSSLRGTGANVLTF